These 17 T cell receptor beta chains share one sample of origin, sequenced in a study of shared clonotypes between healthy human individuals. Sequenced by immunoSEQ multiplex PCR; TCRdb stores in-frame clones only, minus some. The repertoire holds 950,000 to 1,300,000 clones, with approximately 72% as singletons. Sequencing input: memory CD4+ T cells sorted from blood. This sample's subset: CD45RA-negative fraction. The source is a man aged 18 to 30 in good health.

V is TRBV2 and J is TRBJ1-1, with a weak D call TRBD1 (6 bases). The CDR3 extends over 16 amino acids. The V gene lost 1 base and the J gene lost 4 bases, with 16 bases spanning the gap. Germline lookup yields CDR1 SNHLY and CDR2 FYNNEI. CDR3 in amino acids: CASSEGQGLQGTEAFF. The CDR3 DNA follows: TGTGCCAGCAGTGAAGGGCAGGGGCTTCAAGGCACTGAAGCTTTCTTT.

The J gene is TRBJ2-2, the V gene TRBV5-1; D may be TRBD2 (6 bases). Trimming removed 4 bases from V and 6 bases from J, with 19 bases in between. This CDR3 is built from 16 residues. Germline V gene lookup returns CDR1 SGHRS and CDR2 YFSETQ. The CDR3 DNA sequence: TGCGCCAGCAGCCCCGTCGGTGCCCCTAGCGCCGGGGAGCTGTTTTTT. The encoded protein is CASSPVGAPSAGELFF.

The chain joins TRBV10-3 to TRBJ1-1; 11 positions match TRBD1. The V gene's germline CDR1 is ENHRY and CDR2 SYGVKD. Losses at the gene ends were 10 bases for V and 6 bases for J; bases not matched to a gene: 10. This CDR3 contains 14 residues. This chain's CDR3 is CATGQGAFISEAFF. For the CDR3, the DNA is TGTGCCACCGGACAGGGGGCCTTTATCTCTGAAGCTTTCTTT.

The chain employs TRBV7-2 and TRBJ2-2; D not certain. This CDR3 spans 12 amino acids. The germline gives CDR1 SGHTA, CDR2 FQGNSA. V lost 4 bases to trimming and J lost 3 bases, with 3 bases between them. In DNA, the CDR3 is TGTGCCAGCAGCTATTACACCGGGGAGCTGTTTTTT. It is translated as CASSYYTGELFF.

The chain carries TRBV30 and TRBJ1-2; D is undetermined. CDR1 and CDR2 from the germline V gene are GTSNPN and SVGIG (reference sequence). This CDR3 region has 12 residues. The germline V and J ends were trimmed by 0 bases and 8 bases, with 10 bases remaining between them. CDR3 sequence reads: CAWSVGIGGYTF. The CDR3 nucleotides read TGTGCCTGGAGTGTAGGGATTGGAGGCTACACCTTC.

Concerning this clone: Additional DNA sequences in this sample encode the identical CDR3. The chain joins TRBV9 to TRBJ1-3; D gene unclear. The V gene's germline CDR1 is SGDLS and CDR2 YYNGEE. The CDR3 consists of 13 residues. The ends were cut back, 3 bases at V and 0 bases at J, with 4 bases in the middle. The CDR3 sequence: CASSATSGNTIYF. DNA for the CDR3: TGTGCCAGCAGCGCTACCTCTGGAAACACCATATATTTT.

CDR3 amino acids: CASSSPTWGGNEQFF. CDR3 DNA sequence: TGTGCCAGCAGCTCCCCCACGTGGGGGGGCAATGAGCAGTTCTTC. V gene TRBV13 combines with J gene TRBJ2-1, with 7 nucleotides matching TRBD2. Germline V gene sequence: CDR1 PRHDT, CDR2 FYEKMQ (reference sequence). J was trimmed by 6 bases and V by 4 bases; bases with no gene match: 9. The CDR3 runs 15 residues. Full variable domain (outside the CDR3, taken from reference TRBV13 and TRBJ2-1): AAGVIQSPRHLIKEKRETATLKCYPIPRHDTVYWYQQGPGQDPQFLISFYEKMQSDKGSIPDRFSAQQFSDYHSELNMSSLELGDSALYFCASSSPTWGGNEQFFGPGTRLTVL.

V gene TRBV5-6 combines with J gene TRBJ1-5; possible D gene TRBD1, 6 bases. This CDR3 has 16 amino acids. Germline CDR1 is SGHDT and CDR2 is YYEEEE. V gave up 3 bases and J gave up 0 bases, with 13 bases separating them. In nucleotides, the CDR3 is TGTGCCAGCAGCTGGGCGGGGGGGCATAGCAATCAGCCCCAGCATTTT. Amino acids: CASSWAGGHSNQPQHF.

The chain has TRBV4-2 and TRBJ2-1; D gene uncertain. Per the germline V gene, CDR1 is LGHNA and CDR2 is YNFKEQ. Between the trimmed V and J ends, which lost 0 bases and 4 bases, there was a span of 7 bases. This CDR3 has 14 amino acids. CDR3 loop: CASSQETAYNEQFF. The CDR3 region has the DNA TGTGCCAGCAGCCAAGAGACCGCGTACAATGAGCAGTTCTTC.

The chain recombines TRBV19 with TRBJ1-5; no definite D call. The CDR3 sequence is 18 residues long. Germline V gene data show CDR1 as LNHDA and CDR2 as SQIVND (reference sequence). Trimming pared 8 bases from V and 1 base from J, leaving 24 bases between. The CDR3 DNA reads TGTGCCAGTGGCCGGGAGGCGGCAGGACGGGAGAGCAATCAGCCCCAGCATTTT. Translation gives CASGREAAGRESNQPQHF. The variable domain in full, with the rest retrieved from reference TRBV19 and TRBJ1-5, is DGGITQSPKYLFRKEGQNVTLSCEQNLNHDAMYWYRQDPGQGLRLIYYSQIVNDFQKGDIAEGYSVSREKKESFPLTVTSAQKNPTAFYLCASGREAAGRESNQPQHFGDGTRLSIL.

The genes are TRBV2 and TRBJ1-1, with D possibly being TRBD1 (5 bases). This CDR3 comprises 15 residues. V gave up 3 bases and J gave up 3 bases, with 14 bases separating them. The germline V gene encodes CDR1 SNHLY and CDR2 FYNNEI. CDR3 in DNA: TGTGCCAGCAGTGACTTGGGGGGGATTTACACTGAAGCTTTCTTT. Residues: CASSDLGGIYTEAFF.

V usage is TRBV5-1 and J usage is TRBJ2-3, with 12 bases that match TRBD2. Germline CDR1 reads SGHRS; CDR2 reads YFSETQ. This CDR3 is 16 amino acids long. Trimming took 0 bases from V and 2 from J; bases not matched to a gene: 1. The CDR3 DNA is TGCGCCAGCAGCTTGGGGACTAGCGGGACCACAGATACGCAGTATTTT. This codes for CASSLGTSGTTDTQYF. The entire variable domain, with the rest obtained from reference TRBV5-1 and TRBJ2-3, is as follows: KAGVTQTPRYLIKTRGQQVTLSCSPISGHRSVSWYQQTPGQGLQFLFEYFSETQRNKGNFPGRFSGRQFSNSRSEMNVSTLELGDSALYLCASSLGTSGTTDTQYFGPGTRLTVL.

The chain carries TRBV30 and TRBJ1-5; a possible D gene is TRBD1 (6 bases). The germline V gene encodes CDR1 GTSNPN and CDR2 SVGIG (reference sequence). The germline V and J ends were trimmed by 0 bases and 4 bases, with 13 bases remaining between them. The CDR3 contains 15 residues. This CDR3 is CAWSVSFRGNQPQHF. CDR3 nucleotides: TGTGCCTGGAGTGTATCATTCAGGGGTAATCAGCCCCAGCATTTT.

This clone was seen a single time. The chain uses TRBV5-5 and TRBJ1-6; the D is unclear. The CDR3 spans 14 residues. V was pared by 3 bases and J by 8 bases, with 12 bases between. The germline V gene encodes CDR1 SGHKS and CDR2 YYEKEE (reference sequence). The CDR3 loop is CASSSGPDYSPLHF. CDR3 coding DNA: TGTGCCAGCAGCTCCGGGCCAGACTATTCACCCCTCCACTTT.

With respect to this clone: This may arise from a read error, as a much more abundant clone is one base away. The chain carries TRBV2 and TRBJ2-7, with 8 bases matching TRBD1. The trim removed 10 bases at V and 3 bases at J, leaving 2 bases unmatched. Germline values: CDR1 SNHLY, CDR2 FYNNEI. The CDR3 loop spans 11 amino acids. CDR3 in DNA: TGTGCCACCGGACAGGGCTACGAGCAGTACTTC. Translation gives CATGQGYEQYF. Full variable domain (rest looked up from reference TRBV2 and TRBJ2-7): EPEVTQTPSHQVTQMGQEVILRCVPISNHLYFYWYRQILGQKVEFLVSFYNNEISEKSEIFDDQFSVERPDGSNFTLKIRSTKLEDSAMYFCATGQGYEQYFGPGTRLTVT.

The chain carries TRBV9 and TRBJ1-2; D is uncertain. Germline V gene lookup returns CDR1 SGDLS and CDR2 YYNGEE. This CDR3 is built from 13 residues. Trimming left V 4 bases short and J 0 bases short, with 7 bases between. The CDR3 bases are TGTGCCAGCAGCCCGGGCACTAACTATGGCTACACCTTC. Protein product: CASSPGTNYGYTF.

The chain joins TRBV15 to TRBJ2-5, with a weak D call TRBD1 (6 bases). The ends were cut back, 1 base at V and 2 bases at J, with 14 bases in the middle. CDR3 size: 16 residues. Germline V gives CDR1 LNHNV, CDR2 YYDKDF (reference sequence). In DNA form, the CDR3 reads TGTGCCACCAGCAGAGTGCCCCGACAGGCACAAGAGACCCAGTACTTC. It yields the protein CATSRVPRQAQETQYF.